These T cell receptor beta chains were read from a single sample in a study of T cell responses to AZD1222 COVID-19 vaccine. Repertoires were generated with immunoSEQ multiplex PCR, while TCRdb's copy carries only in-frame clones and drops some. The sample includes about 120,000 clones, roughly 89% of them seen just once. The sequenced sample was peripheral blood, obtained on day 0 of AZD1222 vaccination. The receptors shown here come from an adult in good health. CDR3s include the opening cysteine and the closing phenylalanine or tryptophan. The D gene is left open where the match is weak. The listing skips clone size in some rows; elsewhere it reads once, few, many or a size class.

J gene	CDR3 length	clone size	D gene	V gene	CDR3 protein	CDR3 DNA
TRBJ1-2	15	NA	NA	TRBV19	CASRADRREYYGYTF	TGTGCCAGTAGAGCCGACAGGAGGGAGTACTATGGCTACACCTTC
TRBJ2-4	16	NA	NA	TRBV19	CASTSPGVRAKNIQYF	TGTGCCAGTACTAGCCCTGGGGTGCGTGCCAAAAACATTCAGTACTTC
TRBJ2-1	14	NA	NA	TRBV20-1	CSASRGASYNEQFF	TGCAGTGCTAGTCGGGGGGCTTCCTACAATGAGCAGTTCTTC
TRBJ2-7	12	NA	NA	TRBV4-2	CASSQQGYEQYF	TGTGCCAGCAGCCAACAGGGGTACGAGCAGTACTTC
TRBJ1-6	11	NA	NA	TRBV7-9	CASSPLSPLHF	TGTGCCAGCAGCCCACTATCACCCCTCCACTTT
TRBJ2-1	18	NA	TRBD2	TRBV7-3	CASSPRGGSGRAHNEQFF	TGTGCCAGCAGCCCACGTGGGGGTAGCGGGAGGGCCCACAATGAGCAGTTCTTC
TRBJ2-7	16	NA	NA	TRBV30	CAWRVKGASGTYEQYF	TGTGCCTGGAGGGTTAAGGGGGCTAGCGGCACCTACGAGCAGTACTTC
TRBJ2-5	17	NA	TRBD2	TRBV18	CASSPLPVAGGQETQYF	TGTGCCAGCTCACCTCTCCCGGTAGCGGGAGGGCAAGAGACCCAGTACTTC
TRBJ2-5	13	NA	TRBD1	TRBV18	CASSPGQGETQYF	TGTGCCAGCTCACCAGGACAGGGAGAGACCCAGTACTTC
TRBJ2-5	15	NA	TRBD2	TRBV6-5	CASNGLAVNQETQYF	TGTGCCAGCAACGGACTAGCGGTAAACCAAGAGACCCAGTACTTC
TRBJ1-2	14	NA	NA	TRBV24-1	CATSSTDSLYGYTF	TGTGCCACCAGTTCCACGGACAGCCTTTATGGCTACACCTTC
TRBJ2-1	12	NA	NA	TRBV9	CASSPPNNEQFF	TGTGCCAGCTCCCCTCCTAACAATGAGCAGTTCTTC
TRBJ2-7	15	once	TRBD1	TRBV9	CASSVGRTGDYEQYF	TGTGCCAGCAGCGTAGGTAGGACAGGGGACTACGAGCAGTACTTC
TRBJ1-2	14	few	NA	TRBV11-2	CASSLGTADYGYTF	TGTGCCAGCAGCTTAGGGACAGCGGACTATGGCTACACCTTC
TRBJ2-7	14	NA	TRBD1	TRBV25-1	CASGRQGATYEQYF	TGTGCCAGCGGTCGACAGGGGGCAACCTACGAGCAGTACTTC
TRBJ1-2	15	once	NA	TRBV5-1	CASSLDSGLYYGYTF	TGCGCCAGCAGCTTGGACTCAGGGCTGTACTATGGCTACACCTTC
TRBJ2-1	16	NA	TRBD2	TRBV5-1	CASSYRVVAGGNEQFF	TGCGCCAGCAGCTACCGGGTGGTAGCGGGGGGTAATGAGCAGTTCTTC
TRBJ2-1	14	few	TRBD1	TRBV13	CASRVAGTGPTQFF	TGTGCCAGCAGGGTGGCCGGGACAGGGCCCACGCAGTTCTTC
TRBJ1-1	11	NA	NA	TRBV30	CAWSSGPRAFF	TGTGCCTGGAGTTCAGGGCCTCGGGCTTTCTTT
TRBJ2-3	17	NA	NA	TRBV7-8	CASSRPLEGGPTDTQYF	TGTGCCAGCAGCCGACCGTTGGAAGGGGGACCCACAGATACGCAGTATTTT
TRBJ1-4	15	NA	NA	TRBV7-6	CASSRRLTTNEKLFF	TGTGCCAGCAGCCGTCGACTGACAACTAATGAAAAACTGTTTTTT
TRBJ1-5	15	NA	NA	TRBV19	CASSIGREGLQPQHF	TGTGCCAGTAGTATAGGTAGAGAGGGTCTTCAGCCCCAGCATTTT
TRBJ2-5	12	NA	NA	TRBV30	CAWSVREETQYF	TGTGCCTGGAGTGTACGAGAAGAGACCCAGTACTTC
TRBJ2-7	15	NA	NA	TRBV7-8	CASSNADRSAYEQYF	TGTGCCAGCAGCAACGCGGACAGATCAGCCTACGAGCAGTACTTC
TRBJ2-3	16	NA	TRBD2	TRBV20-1	CSASPVRGLPTDTQYF	TGCAGTGCTAGTCCGGTACGGGGACTACCCACAGATACGCAGTATTTT
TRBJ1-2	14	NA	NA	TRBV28	CASSTLDGNYGYTF	TGTGCCAGCAGTACCTTGGACGGAAACTATGGCTACACCTTC
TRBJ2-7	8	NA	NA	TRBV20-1	CSVDEQYF	TGCAGTGTTGACGAGCAGTACTTC
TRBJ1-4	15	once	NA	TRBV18	CASSPPERGGEKLFF	TGTGCCAGCTCACCCCCCGAGAGGGGCGGTGAAAAACTGTTTTTT
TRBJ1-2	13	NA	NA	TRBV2	CASSEVGAGGYTF	TGTGCCAGCAGTGAAGTTGGGGCCGGGGGCTACACCTTC
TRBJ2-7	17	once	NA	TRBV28	CASLGGGGGRLRYEQYF	TGTGCCAGTCTGGGCGGGGGAGGGGGTAGGCTCCGCTACGAGCAGTACTTC
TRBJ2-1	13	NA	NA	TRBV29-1	CSVPGQRVNEQFF	TGCAGCGTTCCCGGACAGAGAGTTAATGAGCAGTTCTTC
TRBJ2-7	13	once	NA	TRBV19	CASSIGSGYEQYF	TGTGCCAGTAGTATAGGTAGCGGCTACGAGCAGTACTTC
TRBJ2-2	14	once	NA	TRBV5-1	CASSLVPGTGELFF	TGCGCCAGCAGCTTGGTCCCAGGGACCGGGGAGCTGTTTTTT
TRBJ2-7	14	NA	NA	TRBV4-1	CASSPDPFSYEQYF	TGCGCCAGCAGCCCGGACCCATTCTCCTACGAGCAGTACTTC
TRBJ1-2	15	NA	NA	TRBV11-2	CASTFIPGAPRGYTF	TGTGCCAGCACCTTTATCCCCGGGGCGCCGAGGGGCTACACCTTC
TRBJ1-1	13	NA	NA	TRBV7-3	CASSTGQNTEAFF	TGTGCCAGCAGCACGGGACAGAACACTGAAGCTTTCTTT
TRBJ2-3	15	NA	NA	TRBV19	CASSKWGPSTDTQYF	TGTGCCAGTAGTAAGTGGGGTCCCAGCACAGATACGCAGTATTTT
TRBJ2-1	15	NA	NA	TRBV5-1	CASSLRQGEGPEQFF	TGCGCCAGCAGCTTGAGACAAGGAGAGGGACCTGAGCAGTTCTTC
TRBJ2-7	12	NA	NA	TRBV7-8	CASSLSGYEQYF	TGTGCCAGCAGCTTATCAGGGTACGAGCAGTACTTC
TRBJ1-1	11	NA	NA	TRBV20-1	CSARRETEAFF	TGCAGTGCTAGGCGGGAAACTGAAGCTTTCTTT
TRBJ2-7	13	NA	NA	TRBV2	CASSQAGPYEQYF	TGTGCCAGCAGCCAAGCCGGACCCTACGAGCAGTACTTC
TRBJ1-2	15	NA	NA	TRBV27	CASSLRGRGLGGYTF	TGTGCCAGCAGTTTAAGAGGCAGGGGCCTAGGTGGCTACACCTTC
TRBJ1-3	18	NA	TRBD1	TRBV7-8	CASSLGLRGANSGNTIYF	TGTGCCAGCAGCTTAGGCCTCAGGGGGGCTAACTCTGGAAACACCATATATTTT
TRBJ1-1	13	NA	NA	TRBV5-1	CASSLVLNTEAFF	TGCGCCAGCAGCTTGGTTTTGAACACTGAAGCTTTCTTT
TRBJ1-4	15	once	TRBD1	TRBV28	CASSGPGQGEEKLFF	TGTGCCAGCAGTGGACCGGGACAGGGAGAAGAAAAACTGTTTTTT
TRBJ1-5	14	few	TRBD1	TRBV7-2	CASSTGQGGQPQHF	TGTGCCAGCAGCACCGGACAGGGAGGGCAGCCCCAGCATTTT
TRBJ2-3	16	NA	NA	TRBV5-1	CASSRGTDFSTDTQYF	TGCGCCAGCAGCCGGGGGACCGACTTTAGCACAGATACGCAGTATTTT
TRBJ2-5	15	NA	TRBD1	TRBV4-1	CASSLQGASQETQYF	TGCGCCAGCAGCCTTCAGGGGGCGTCCCAAGAGACCCAGTACTTC
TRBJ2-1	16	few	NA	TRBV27	CASSLPGLSSYNEQFF	TGTGCCAGCAGTTTACCAGGCTTGAGCTCCTACAATGAGCAGTTCTTC
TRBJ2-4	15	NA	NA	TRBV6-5	CASSYSSGTVDIQYF	TGTGCCAGCAGTTACTCGAGTGGAACGGTGGACATTCAGTACTTC
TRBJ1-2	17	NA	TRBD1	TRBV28	CASSFPSGTGGVYGYTF	TGTGCCAGCAGTTTTCCCTCAGGGACAGGGGGCGTCTATGGCTACACCTTC
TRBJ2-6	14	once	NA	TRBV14	CASSRGTGANVLTF	TGTGCCAGCAGCCGGGGAACTGGGGCCAACGTCCTGACTTTC
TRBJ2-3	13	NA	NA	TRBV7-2	CASSPRGGDTQYF	TGTGCCAGCAGCCCCAGGGGAGGTGATACGCAGTATTTT
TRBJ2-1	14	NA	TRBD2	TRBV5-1	CASSSGLVVDEQFF	TGCGCCAGCAGCTCAGGACTAGTTGTTGATGAGCAGTTCTTC